Each of the 15 T cell receptor beta chains below was sequenced from the same sample in a study of shared clonotypes between healthy human individuals. The protocol was immunoSEQ multiplex PCR, while the TCRdb copy is restricted to in-frame clones and leaves out a portion. Of approximately 500,000 clones in the sample, over 70% were seen once. The specimen was PBMCs. These receptors originate from a woman aged 35 to 49 in good health. Some clones in this sample may be carry-over from other donors' samples.

This clone was detected a few times. This sequence joins TRBV29-1 and TRBJ1-1; 8 bases match TRBD1. The CDR3 is made up of 14 amino acids. Trimming at V came to 4 bases and at J to 7 bases, leaving 11 bases not matched to a gene. Germline lookup yields CDR1 SQVTM and CDR2 ANQGSEA. In DNA, the CDR3 is TGCAGCGTTGGACAGGGGACGGCGGTAGGTGAAGCTTTCTTT. Translating gives CSVGQGTAVGEAFF.

The chain joins TRBV11-2 to TRBJ2-5; D not resolved. V shed 2 bases and J shed 2 bases, with 6 bases lying between them. The germline gives CDR1 SGHAT, CDR2 FQNNGV. The CDR3 has 13 residues. The CDR3 nucleotides read TGTGCCAGCAGCTTATGGTTACAAGAGACCCAGTACTTC. Protein: CASSLWLQETQYF.

This clone was recorded only once. The chain links TRBV28 to TRBJ1-2, with D maybe TRBD1 (6 bases). The V end lost 5 bases, the J end lost 4 bases, and 17 bases lay between the germline ends. CDR1 and CDR2 from the germline V gene are MDHEN and SYDVKM. This CDR3 comprises 15 residues. The CDR3 bases are TGTGCCAGCAGTCCACAGGGTGGAGGCGCCTATGGCTACACCTTC. Translation gives CASSPQGGGAYGYTF.

This sequence joins TRBV30 and TRBJ1-5; D is uncertain. V lost 0 bases, J lost 4 bases, and 7 bases lay in between. Per the germline V gene, CDR1 is GTSNPN and CDR2 is SVGIG (reference sequence). This CDR3 contains 13 residues. The CDR3 coding sequence is TGTGCCTGGAGTGTTCAGATGAATCAGCCCCAGCATTTT. It encodes CAWSVQMNQPQHF.

The V and J genes are TRBV2 and TRBJ1-3; D gene ambiguous. Between the trimmed V and J ends, which lost 1 base and 5 bases, there was a span of 9 bases. Germline CDR1 and CDR2: SNHLY and FYNNEI. This CDR3 has 14 residues. The CDR3 nucleotides are TGTGCCAGCAGTGAAGGGGAGACCCGAAACACCATATATTTT. Protein product: CASSEGETRNTIYF.

Worth noting for this clone: Distinct nucleotide sequences in the sample also encode this CDR3. The chain links TRBV19 to TRBJ2-3; either TRBD1 or TRBD2 may fit D (5 bases each). From germline, CDR1 is LNHDA and CDR2 SQIVND (reference sequence). This CDR3 region has 14 residues. The germline V and J ends were trimmed by 0 bases and 2 bases, with 6 bases remaining between them. CDR3 region: CASSIDGTTDTQYF. DNA of the CDR3: TGTGCCAGTAGTATAGACGGGACCACAGATACGCAGTATTTT.

As concerns this clone: This likely reflects a read error, since a far larger clone is one base away. Other DNA variants within this sample encode the same CDR3. The chain joins TRBV5-6 to TRBJ1-2; a weak D match, TRBD1 (5 bases). Germline V lookup: CDR1 SGHDT, CDR2 YYEEEE. The CDR3 has 14 amino acids. Here the CDR3 reads CASSLVGGGYGYTF. The DNA for the CDR3 is TGTGCCAGCAGCTTGGTTGGGGGAGGCTATGGTTACACCTTC.

This clone came up many times. At the DNA level, this CDR3 is encoded by other sequences in the same sample as well. The J gene is TRBJ1-1, the V gene TRBV19; no reliable D call. The CDR3 extends over 16 amino acids. Germline values: CDR1 LNHDA, CDR2 SQIVND (reference sequence). The V and J ends lost 3 bases and 3 bases respectively, with 17 bases between them. In DNA, the CDR3 is TGTGCCAGTAGTATCTTGGGAGGGCTCGGTGACACTGAAGCTTTCTTT. Protein sequence: CASSILGGLGDTEAFF.

V and J are TRBV19 and TRBJ2-6; no firm D call. Germline assignment: CDR1 LNHDA and CDR2 SQIVND (reference sequence). V was trimmed by 2 bases and J by 0 bases, leaving 5 bases between them. CDR3 size: 15 residues. DNA of the CDR3: TGTGCCAGTAGTATAATGGGCTCTGGGGCCAACGTCCTGACTTTC. Translation gives CASSIMGSGANVLTF.

The V and J genes are TRBV27 and TRBJ1-1; 8 bases agree with TRBD1. Germline V gene lookup returns CDR1 MNHEY and CDR2 SMNVEV (reference sequence). Trimming removed 8 bases from V and 3 bases from J; junction bases left unmatched: 8. This CDR3 is 14 amino acids long. The CDR3 is CASQDRGEYTEAFF. CDR3 in DNA: TGTGCCAGCCAAGACAGGGGAGAGTACACTGAAGCTTTCTTT.

The chain combines TRBV5-1 with TRBJ2-7; D uncertain. Trimming took 1 base from V and 3 from J, leaving 11 bases between them. Germline V gene data show CDR1 as SGHRS and CDR2 as YFSETQ. This CDR3 comprises 14 residues. The CDR3 here is CASSLTLFRYEQYF. DNA for the CDR3: TGCGCCAGCAGCTTGACACTATTTCGCTACGAGCAGTACTTC.

For this clone: A single base is all that separates this from a far larger clone, so a read error is likely. Other nucleotide sequences from this sample produce the same CDR3. CDR3 amino acids: CASSTLGDPKVEKLFF. CDR3 nucleotides: TGCGCCAGCAGCACCCTGGGAGACCCTAAAGTTGAAAAACTGTTTTTT. The gene calls are TRBV5-1 and TRBJ1-4, with no clear D. The germline V gene encodes CDR1 SGHRS and CDR2 YFSETQ. The CDR3 covers 16 residues. V was clipped by 4 bases and J by 7 bases, with 20 bases between them.

This clone was counted many times. The rearrangement uses TRBV28 and TRBJ2-7; TRBD1 matches 10 bases. CDR3 size: 14 residues. V was pared by 5 bases and J by 6 bases, with 7 bases of the junction left unmatched. The germline gives CDR1 MDHEN, CDR2 SYDVKM. CDR3 DNA sequence: TGTGCCAGCAGTATACGACAGGGGGCCCGCGAGCAGTACTTC. Its translation is CASSIRQGAREQYF. Combining the CDR3 with reference TRBV28 and TRBJ2-7 gives the whole variable domain DVKVTQSSRYLVKRTGEKVFLECVQDMDHENMFWYRQDPGLGLRLIYFSYDVKMKEKGDIPEGYSVSREKKERFSLILESASTNQTSMYLCASSIRQGAREQYFGPGTRLTVT.

V and J are TRBV7-2 and TRBJ1-5; possible D gene TRBD1, 6 bases. V lost 1 base and J lost 2, with 12 bases in between. CDR1 is SGHTA, CDR2 FQGNSA, per germline. The CDR3 has 16 residues. The CDR3 reads CASSLVSRGGNQPQHF. CDR3 sequence (DNA): TGTGCCAGCAGCTTAGTTAGCAGGGGAGGCAATCAGCCCCAGCATTTT.

This clone was recorded only once. V and J are TRBV4-2 and TRBJ1-1, with a tentative D call TRBD1 (5 bases). V was clipped by 1 base and J by 3 bases, with 9 bases between them. This CDR3 spans 14 amino acids. Germline loops: CDR1 LGHNA, CDR2 YNFKEQ. The CDR3 protein is CASSQGGMDTEAFF. The CDR3 DNA reads TGTGCCAGCAGCCAAGGGGGGATGGACACTGAAGCTTTCTTT.